Shown below are 27 T cell receptor beta chains from a single sample sequenced in a study of blood T cell repertoires in COVID-19. Produced via immunoSEQ multiplex PCR; TCRdb's table is partial and in-frame only. The table has about 270,000 clones, approximately 85% seen once. The sequencing sample was made of peripheral blood. The source of these receptors is an older woman with acute or convalescent COVID-19.

V and J are TRBV19 and TRBJ2-2, with a tentative D call TRBD2 (5 bases). CDR1 is LNHDA, CDR2 SQIVND, per germline (reference sequence). The V end was cut by 6 bases, the J end by 1 base, with 12 bases between. This CDR3 comprises 15 residues. The CDR3 nucleotides read TGTGCCAGTAGATCTAGCACCCTGAACACCGGGGAGCTGTTTTTT. Translated, it gives CASRSSTLNTGELFF.

The chain joins TRBV19 to TRBJ1-2; no clear D gene. The V and J ends lost 5 bases and 5 bases respectively, with 12 bases between them. CDR3 length equals 13 residues. Germline V gene sequence: CDR1 LNHDA, CDR2 SQIVND (reference sequence). The CDR3 coding sequence is TGTGCCAGTAGTGAGGCCCGAGGATATGGCTACACCTTC. Its translation: CASSEARGYGYTF.

V and J are TRBV29-1 and TRBJ2-1; 11 bases match TRBD2. The germline V gene encodes CDR1 SQVTM and CDR2 ANQGSEA. This CDR3 is built from 14 residues. Trimming cost V 7 bases and J 1 base; bases outside gene matches: 3. The CDR3: CSASSGGSYNEQFF. The CDR3 DNA is TGCAGCGCTTCTAGCGGGGGGTCCTACAATGAGCAGTTCTTC.

This chain connects TRBV4-1 to TRBJ1-2, with 7 bases lining up with TRBD1. The CDR3 sequence is 13 residues long. The J segment lost 3 bases and the V segment lost 2 bases, leaving 0 bases of the junction unmatched. Germline V lookup: CDR1 MGHRA, CDR2 YSYEKL. CDR3 sequence: CASSQTGDYGYTF. The CDR3 DNA reads as TGCGCCAGCAGCCAAACAGGGGACTATGGCTACACCTTC.

The chain recombines TRBV2 with TRBJ2-7; possible D gene TRBD1, 6 bases. In germline, CDR1 is SNHLY, CDR2 FYNNEI. The CDR3 extends over 14 amino acids. Trimming removed 6 bases at V and 3 bases at J, with 15 bases between. This CDR3 reads CASRSRTVDYEQYF. The CDR3 nucleotides are TGTGCCAGCAGATCGAGGACAGTGGACTACGAGCAGTACTTC. The full variable domain, rest sourced from reference TRBV2 and TRBJ2-7, is EPEVTQTPSHQVTQMGQEVILRCVPISNHLYFYWYRQILGQKVEFLVSFYNNEISEKSEIFDDQFSVERPDGSNFTLKIRSTKLEDSAMYFCASRSRTVDYEQYFGPGTRLTVT.

This chain joins TRBV5-1 and TRBJ2-3, with D hard to call. Germline CDR1 SGHRS, CDR2 YFSETQ. This CDR3 region has 16 residues. Trimming stripped 5 bases from V and 0 bases from J, with 16 bases between. CDR3 in amino acids: CASSFRGSSSTDTQYF. In DNA form, the CDR3 reads TGCGCCAGCAGTTTTAGAGGTTCCTCTAGCACAGATACGCAGTATTTT.

This clone was picked up one time. This chain links TRBV10-1 with TRBJ1-1, with D maybe TRBD1 (5 bases). This CDR3 has 14 amino acids. Trimming pared 0 bases from V and 7 bases from J, leaving 12 bases between. Germline values: CDR1 WNHNN, CDR2 SYGVQD (reference sequence). The CDR3 DNA reads as TGCGCCAGCAGTGAGTCGGGGGGTACGGGTGAAGCTTTCTTT. Protein: CASSESGGTGEAFF.

J is TRBJ2-7 and V is TRBV27; D may be TRBD1 (6 bases). The ends were cut back, 3 bases at V and 8 bases at J, with 14 bases in the middle. Germline CDR1 is MNHEY and CDR2 is SMNVEV (reference sequence). This CDR3 contains 13 residues. CDR3 DNA: TGTGCCAGCAGTTTCGGGACACACAGGCAGCAGTACTTC. This encodes CASSFGTHRQQYF.

The chain couples TRBV30 to TRBJ2-1; D unclear. The CDR3 loop spans 14 amino acids. Trimming took 0 bases from V and 4 from J, leaving 10 bases between them. Per germline, CDR1 GTSNPN and CDR2 SVGIG (reference sequence). The CDR3 loop is CAWSVSTGYNEQFF. The CDR3 nucleotides are TGTGCCTGGAGTGTAAGTACGGGTTACAATGAGCAGTTCTTC.

CDR3 nucleotides: TGTGCCAGCAGTTCCCCGACAGGGAATGAGCAGTTCTTC. Residues: CASSSPTGNEQFF. The chain recombines TRBV6-5 with TRBJ2-1; 7 nucleotides line up with TRBD1. This CDR3 contains 13 residues. Losses at the gene ends were 4 bases for V and 7 bases for J; bases not matched to a gene: 4. CDR1 and CDR2 (germline): MNHEY, SVGAGI.

The J gene is TRBJ2-1, the V gene TRBV11-2; D might be TRBD2 (6 bases). The CDR3 is 16 amino acids. The V gene's germline CDR1 is SGHAT and CDR2 FQNNGV. Trimming removed 5 bases from V and 9 bases from J, with 23 bases in between. The CDR3 region is CASSPTWGLAAGEQFF. In DNA, the CDR3 is TGTGCCAGCAGCCCGACTTGGGGACTCGCGGCGGGTGAGCAGTTCTTC.

The chain couples TRBV30 to TRBJ1-4, with 7 bases identical to TRBD1. Germline assignment: CDR1 GTSNPN and CDR2 SVGIG (reference sequence). The trim removed 3 bases at V and 7 bases at J, leaving 8 bases unmatched. CDR3 length equals 14 residues. The CDR3 region is CAWRPPTGSEKLFF. DNA for the CDR3: TGTGCCTGGAGGCCCCCGACAGGGTCTGAAAAACTGTTTTTT. Using reference TRBV30 and TRBJ1-4 for the parts outside the CDR3, the full variable domain is SQTIHQWPATLVQPVGSPLSLECTVEGTSNPNLYWYRQAAGRGLQLLFYSVGIGQISSEVPQNLSASRPQDRQFILSSKKLLLSDSGFYLCAWRPPTGSEKLFFGSGTQLSVL.

J is TRBJ2-2 and V is TRBV7-9, with 8 nucleotides matching TRBD1. Germline V gene sequence: CDR1 SEHNR, CDR2 FQNEAQ (reference sequence). The CDR3 loop spans 15 amino acids. Unmatched junction bases numbered 7, after V lost 5 bases and J lost 5 bases. CDR3 sequence: CASSPDREVTGELFF. In DNA, the CDR3 is TGTGCCAGCAGCCCGGACAGGGAAGTTACCGGGGAGCTGTTTTTT.

The V and J genes are TRBV19 and TRBJ1-3; 10 positions agree with TRBD1. This CDR3 contains 15 residues. Germline CDR1 LNHDA, CDR2 SQIVND (reference sequence). Germline trimming cut 7 bases from V and 2 bases from J; bases unmatched to any gene: 5. CDR3 sequence (DNA): TGTGCCAGTACCGATGGGACAGGGGCTGGAAACACCATATATTTT. Amino acid sequence: CASTDGTGAGNTIYF.

In the case of this clone: In the same sample, other DNA sequences code for this CDR3. The CDR3 sequence: CSGGQGGDYGYTF. The CDR3 coding sequence is TGCAGCGGTGGACAGGGGGGGGACTATGGCTACACCTTC. This chain connects TRBV29-1 to TRBJ1-2; TRBD1 aligns across 10 bases. CDR1 is SQVTM and CDR2 is ANQGSEA in the germline V gene. This CDR3 spans 13 amino acids. V was clipped by 7 bases and J by 3 bases; unmatched bases: 5. The entire variable domain, with the rest obtained from reference TRBV29-1 and TRBJ1-2, is as follows: SAVISQKPSRDICQRGTSLTIQCQVDSQVTMMFWYRQQPGQSLTLIATANQGSEATYESGFVIDKFPISRPNLTFSTLTVSNMSPEDSSIYLCSGGQGGDYGYTFGSGTRLTVV.

The gene calls are TRBV11-2 and TRBJ1-2, with 9 nucleotides matching TRBD1. CDR3 length: 17 residues. CDR1 SGHAT and CDR2 FQNNGV come from the germline V gene. Trimming took 3 bases from V and 7 from J; bases not matched to a gene: 15. The CDR3 DNA reads as TGTGCCAGCAGCTTGCGGGACAGGGCGAGCCCCCTTGGTGGCTACACCTTC. This encodes CASSLRDRASPLGGYTF.

This chain connects TRBV5-1 to TRBJ2-5; 8 bases align to TRBD1. Germline loops: CDR1 SGHRS, CDR2 YFSETQ. The junction had 8 bases not matched to a gene; V was cut back by 2 bases and J by 5 bases. The CDR3 is 15 amino acids. The CDR3 is CASSLASGGDETQYF. The CDR3 nucleotides read TGCGCCAGCAGCTTAGCCTCAGGGGGCGATGAGACCCAGTACTTC.

The chain recombines TRBV6-6 with TRBJ2-2, with D unclear. Germline CDR1 MNHNY, CDR2 SVGAGI (reference sequence). V was trimmed by 3 bases and J by 2 bases, leaving 7 bases between them. The CDR3 runs 14 residues. The CDR3 DNA reads TGTGCCAGCAGTTATACAACAAACACCGGGGAGCTGTTTTTT. Its translation: CASSYTTNTGELFF.

Only a few counts were recorded for this clone. This rearrangement joins TRBV7-6 to TRBJ1-6; 7 bases align to TRBD1. V lost 5 bases, J lost 10 bases, and 14 bases stayed unmatched. From germline, CDR1 is SGHVS and CDR2 FNYEAQ. The CDR3 covers 16 residues. CDR3 amino acids: CASSASYRGRNSPLHF. As DNA, the CDR3 is TGTGCCAGCAGCGCATCTTACAGGGGTAGAAACTCACCCCTCCACTTT.

The chain employs TRBV2 and TRBJ1-1, with D tentatively TRBD1 (6 bases). Germline lookup yields CDR1 SNHLY and CDR2 FYNNEI. CDR3 length: 11 amino acids. V lost 7 bases and J 11 bases, leaving 14 bases between the germline ends. Written as DNA, the CDR3 is TGTGCCAGCAACCTCTACAGGGACGCTTTCTTT. Amino acid sequence: CASNLYRDAFF.

V gene TRBV5-1 combines with J gene TRBJ2-2, with D possibly matching TRBD2 (6 bases). The CDR3 length is 16 residues. The germline V gene has CDR1 SGHRS and CDR2 YFSETQ. The V end was cut by 3 bases, the J end by 4 bases, with 16 bases between. As DNA, the CDR3 is TGCGCCAGCAGCTGGGGAGGAAAAGGGTCCACCGGGGAGCTGTTTTTT. Translating gives CASSWGGKGSTGELFF.

The V call is TRBV27, the J call TRBJ2-1; no clear D. This CDR3 spans 16 amino acids. The germline V gene has CDR1 MNHEY and CDR2 SMNVEV (reference sequence). Trimming cost V 6 bases and J 1 base, with 16 bases left between them. In DNA form, the CDR3 reads TGTGCCAGCAGCCCGGCCGGGTGGAAATCCTACAATGAGCAGTTCTTC. This encodes CASSPAGWKSYNEQFF.

V gene TRBV6-1 combines with J gene TRBJ2-3; 11 nucleotides align to TRBD2. The V gene end was trimmed by 5 bases and the J gene end by 2 bases; junction bases not matched to a gene: 3. Per germline, CDR1 MNHNS and CDR2 SASEGT. There are 15 residues in the CDR3. The CDR3 loop is CASSLGLADTDTQYF. The DNA of the CDR3 is TGTGCCAGCAGTTTGGGACTAGCGGACACAGATACGCAGTATTTT.

J is TRBJ2-6 and V is TRBV21-1; no check of the table's D call, TRBD1, against the DNA was made. TRBV21-1 is a pseudogene locus. The CDR3 spans 13 residues. DNA for the CDR3: TGTGCCAGAGGACAAACTGGGGCCAACGTCCTGACTTTC. Amino acid sequence: CARGQTGANVLTF.

A note on this clone: The sample carries other DNA sequences with the same CDR3. The chain couples TRBV25-1 to TRBJ1-2; maybe TRBD1 (5 bases). Germline V gene data show CDR1 as MGHDK and CDR2 as SYGVNS. CDR3 size: 14 residues. Trimming took off 1 base at V and 0 bases at J, with 6 bases between the two ends. The CDR3 spells CASSESGTNYGYTF. The CDR3 DNA follows: TGTGCCAGCAGTGAATCAGGGACTAACTATGGCTACACCTTC.

This clone occurred once. The J gene is TRBJ2-1, the V gene TRBV5-1, with 9 bases that match TRBD1. Trimming removed 4 bases from V and 4 bases from J; junction bases left unmatched: 3. CDR3 length: 14 residues. Germline CDR1 reads SGHRS; CDR2 reads YFSETQ. The CDR3 region has the DNA TGCGCCAGCAGCAAGACAGGGGGGTACAATGAGCAGTTCTTC. Its translation: CASSKTGGYNEQFF.

The chain links TRBV2 to TRBJ2-7; D unclear. This CDR3 is 13 amino acids long. Per germline, CDR1 SNHLY and CDR2 FYNNEI. Trimming removed 4 bases at V and 0 bases at J, with 7 bases between. The CDR3 reads CASSAPGSYEQYF. The CDR3 bases are TGTGCCAGCAGTGCTCCGGGCTCCTACGAGCAGTACTTC.